This T cell receptor beta chain was recovered during a study of OX40 agonist ivuxolimab in advanced cancers. Overall study findings and caveats: In the 0.1 to 3.0 mg/kg range, CD4+ and CD8+ blood T cells had expanded clonally by week 6. Averaged across samples, CD8+ T cells carried more expanded clones than CD4+ did.

Libraries were prepared by immunoSEQ multiplex PCR; TCRdb keeps only in-frame clonotypes and omits some of them. Of 55,000 to 80,000 clones in the sample, 89% were seen once. Comments on this clone: Its specificity is unknown.

The CDR3 spans 13 residues. Germline CDR1 reads ENHRY; CDR2 reads SYGVKD. The V end lost 3 bases, the J end lost 10 bases, and 12 bases lay between the germline ends. The rearrangement links TRBV10-3 to TRBJ1-4; D possibly corresponds to TRBD1 (5 bases). This receptor was identified in an adult with an advanced solid tumor such as melanoma, head and neck, liver or kidney cancer. The source material was CD4+ or CD8+ T cells sorted from blood, sampled in a trial of the OX40 agonist ivuxolimab. CDR3 protein: CAISDRDHGKLFF. In DNA, the CDR3 is TGTGCCATCAGTGACAGGGATCATGGAAAACTGTTTTTT.